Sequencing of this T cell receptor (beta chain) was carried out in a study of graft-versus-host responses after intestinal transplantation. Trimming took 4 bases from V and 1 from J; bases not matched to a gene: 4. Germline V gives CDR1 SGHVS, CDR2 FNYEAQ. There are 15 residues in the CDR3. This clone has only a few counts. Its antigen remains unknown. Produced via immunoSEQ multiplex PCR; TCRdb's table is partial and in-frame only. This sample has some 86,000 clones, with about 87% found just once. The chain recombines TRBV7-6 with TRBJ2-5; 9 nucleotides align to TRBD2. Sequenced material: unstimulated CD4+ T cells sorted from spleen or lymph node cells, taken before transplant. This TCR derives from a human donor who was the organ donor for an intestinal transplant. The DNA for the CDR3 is TGTGCCAGCAGCTCGGCTAGCGGGGTCCAAGAGACCCAGTACTTC. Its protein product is CASSSASGVQETQYF.